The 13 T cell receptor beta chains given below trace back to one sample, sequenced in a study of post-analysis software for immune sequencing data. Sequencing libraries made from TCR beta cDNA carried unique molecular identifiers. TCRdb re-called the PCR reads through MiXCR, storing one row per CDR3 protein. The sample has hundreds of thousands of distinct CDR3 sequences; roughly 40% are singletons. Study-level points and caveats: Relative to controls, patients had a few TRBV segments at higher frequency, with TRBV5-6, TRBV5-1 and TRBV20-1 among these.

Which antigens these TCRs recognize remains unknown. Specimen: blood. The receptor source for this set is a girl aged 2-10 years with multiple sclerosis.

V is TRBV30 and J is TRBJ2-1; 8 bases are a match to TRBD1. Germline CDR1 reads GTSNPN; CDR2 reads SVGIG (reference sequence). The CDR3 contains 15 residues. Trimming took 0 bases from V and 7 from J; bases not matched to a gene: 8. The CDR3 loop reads CAWSVGRGLGNEQFF. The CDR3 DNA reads TGTGCCTGGAGTGTTGGCAGGGGGCTAGGGAATGAGCAGTTCTTC.

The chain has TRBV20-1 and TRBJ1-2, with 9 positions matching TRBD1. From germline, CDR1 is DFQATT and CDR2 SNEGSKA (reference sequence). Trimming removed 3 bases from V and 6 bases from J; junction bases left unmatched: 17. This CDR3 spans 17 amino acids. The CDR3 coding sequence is TGCAGTGCTAGCCCGATGCTCCGGGACAGGGTGAAGAATGGCTACACCTTC. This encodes CSASPMLRDRVKNGYTF.

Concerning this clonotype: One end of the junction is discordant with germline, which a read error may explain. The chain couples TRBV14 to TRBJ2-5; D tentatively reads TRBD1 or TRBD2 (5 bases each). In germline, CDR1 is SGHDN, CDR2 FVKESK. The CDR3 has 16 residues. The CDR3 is CASSRGALRDRETQYF. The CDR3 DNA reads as TGTGCCAGTAGCCGAGGGGCATTAAGGGATCGGGAGACCCAGTACTTC.

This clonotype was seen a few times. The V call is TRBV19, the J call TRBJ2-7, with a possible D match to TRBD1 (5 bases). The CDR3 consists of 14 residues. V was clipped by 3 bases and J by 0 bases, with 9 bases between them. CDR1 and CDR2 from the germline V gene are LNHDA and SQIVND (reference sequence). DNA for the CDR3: TGTGCCAGTAGTATTACAGGAAGCTCCTACGAGCAGTACTTC. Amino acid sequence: CASSITGSSYEQYF.

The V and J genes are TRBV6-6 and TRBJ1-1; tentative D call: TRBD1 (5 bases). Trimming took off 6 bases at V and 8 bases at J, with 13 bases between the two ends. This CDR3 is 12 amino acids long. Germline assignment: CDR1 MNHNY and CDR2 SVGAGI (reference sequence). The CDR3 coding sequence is TGTGCCAGCAGCCCGATCCGGACAGAAGCTTTCTTT. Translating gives CASSPIRTEAFF.

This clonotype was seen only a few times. DNA for the CDR3: TGCAGCGTTGAGGCTGTTCGCTCTGGGGCCAACGTCCTGACTTTC. This codes for CSVEAVRSGANVLTF. The V gene is TRBV29-1, the J gene TRBJ2-6; D gene ambiguous. Per the germline V gene, CDR1 is SQVTM and CDR2 is ANQGSEA. The CDR3 contains 15 residues. Trimming shortened V by 3 bases and J by 0 bases, and 9 bases separated the two germline ends.

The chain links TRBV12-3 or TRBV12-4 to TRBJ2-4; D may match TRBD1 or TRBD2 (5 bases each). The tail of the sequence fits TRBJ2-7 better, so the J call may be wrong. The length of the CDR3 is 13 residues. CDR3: CASSSGTYYEQYF. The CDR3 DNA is TGTGCCAGCAGTTCGGGGACCTACTACGAGCAGTACTTC.

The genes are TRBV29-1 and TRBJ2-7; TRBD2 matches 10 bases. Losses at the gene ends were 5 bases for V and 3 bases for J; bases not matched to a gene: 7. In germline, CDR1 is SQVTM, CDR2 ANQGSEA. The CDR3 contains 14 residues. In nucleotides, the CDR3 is TGCAGCGTTAAGGGCCTAGCGGGAGACTACGAGCAGTACTTC. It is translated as CSVKGLAGDYEQYF.

CDR3 nucleotides: TGTGCCAGCAGCCCCTACCTTAGCGGGGGGGCCCTAGATACGCAGTATTTT. Its translation: CASSPYLSGGALDTQYF. The chain recombines TRBV7-6 with TRBJ2-3; 11 bases agree with TRBD2. Germline V CDR1 and CDR2: SGHVS, FNYEAQ. The CDR3 is 17 residues long. V gave up 5 bases and J gave up 5 bases; unmatched junction bases: 12.

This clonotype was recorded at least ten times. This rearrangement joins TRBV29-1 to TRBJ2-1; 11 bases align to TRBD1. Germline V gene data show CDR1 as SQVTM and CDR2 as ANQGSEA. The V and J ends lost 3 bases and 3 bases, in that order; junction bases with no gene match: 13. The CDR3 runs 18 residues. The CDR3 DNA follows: TGCAGCGTTGATTGGACAGGGGGCTCTCCAGAAGACTACAATGAGCAGTTCTTC. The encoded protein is CSVDWTGGSPEDYNEQFF.

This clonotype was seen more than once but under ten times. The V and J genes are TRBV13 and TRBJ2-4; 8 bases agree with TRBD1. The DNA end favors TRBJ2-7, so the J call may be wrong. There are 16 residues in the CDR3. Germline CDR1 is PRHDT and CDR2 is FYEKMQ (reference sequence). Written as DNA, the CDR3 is TGTGCCAGCAGCTCCCGCGGGACAGGAGATATCTACGAGCAGTACTTC. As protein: CASSSRGTGDIYEQYF.

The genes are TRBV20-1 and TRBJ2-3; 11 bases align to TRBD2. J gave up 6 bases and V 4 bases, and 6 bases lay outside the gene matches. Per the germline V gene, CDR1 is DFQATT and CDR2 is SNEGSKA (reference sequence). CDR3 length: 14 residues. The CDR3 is CSAIPTSGSDTQYF. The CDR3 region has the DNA TGCAGTGCTATCCCAACTAGCGGGAGCGATACGCAGTATTTT.

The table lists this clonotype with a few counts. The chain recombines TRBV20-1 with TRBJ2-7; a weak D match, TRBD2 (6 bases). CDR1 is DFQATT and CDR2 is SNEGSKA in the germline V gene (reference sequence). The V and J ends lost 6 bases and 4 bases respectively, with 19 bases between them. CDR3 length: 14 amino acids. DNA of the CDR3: TGCAGTGCAGACCCAGGAGGGAGTGGGTACGAGCAGTACTTC. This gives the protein CSADPGGSGYEQYF.